The clone carrying this TCR beta chain occurred many times. The sample belongs to a study of response to subunit inactivated influenza vaccine. V shed 4 bases and J shed 4 bases, with 9 bases lying between them. The CDR3 consists of 13 residues. The germline gives CDR1 SGHRS, CDR2 YFSETQ. MiXCR, applied by TCRdb to the RT-PCR reads, yields one record per CDR3 protein. The sample has 500,000 to 600,000 distinct CDR3 sequences, roughly 12% seen once. The chain recombines TRBV5-1 with TRBJ1-5; the D gene is possibly TRBD1 (6 bases). The source of this sequence is a man over 45 who received an inactivated influenza vaccine. The source material was PBMCs from blood, sampled on the day of vaccination. The CDR3 spells CASSADSNQPQHF. CDR3 nucleotides: TGCGCCAGCAGCGCGGACAGTAATCAGCCCCAGCATTTT.